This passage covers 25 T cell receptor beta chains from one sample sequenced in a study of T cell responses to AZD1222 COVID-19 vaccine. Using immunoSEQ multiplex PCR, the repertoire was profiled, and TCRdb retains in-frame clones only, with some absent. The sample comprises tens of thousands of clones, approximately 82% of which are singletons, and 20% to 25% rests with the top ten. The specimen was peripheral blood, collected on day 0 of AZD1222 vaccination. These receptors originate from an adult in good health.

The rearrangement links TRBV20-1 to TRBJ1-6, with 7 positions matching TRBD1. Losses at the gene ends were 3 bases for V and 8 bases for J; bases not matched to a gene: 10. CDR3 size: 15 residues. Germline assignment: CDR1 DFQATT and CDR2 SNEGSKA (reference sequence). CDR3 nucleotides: TGCAGTGCTAGTAGGACAGGCCCTGTCCATTCACCCCTCCACTTT. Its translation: CSASRTGPVHSPLHF.

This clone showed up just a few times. The CDR3 DNA reads TGTGCCAGCAGCCAAGACGTCTCTTACAATGAGCAGTTCTTC. It encodes CASSQDVSYNEQFF. The V call is TRBV4-2, the J call TRBJ2-1; no firm D call. Germline loops: CDR1 LGHNA, CDR2 YNFKEQ. V lost 0 bases to trimming and J lost 4 bases, with 7 bases between them. The CDR3 is 14 residues long.

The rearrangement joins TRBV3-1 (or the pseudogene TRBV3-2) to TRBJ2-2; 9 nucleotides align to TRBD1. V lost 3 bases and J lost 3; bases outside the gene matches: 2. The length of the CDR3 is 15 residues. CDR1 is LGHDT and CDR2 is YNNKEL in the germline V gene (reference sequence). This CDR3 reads CASSHYRGHTGELFF. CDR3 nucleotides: TGTGCCAGCAGCCATTACAGGGGGCACACCGGGGAGCTGTTTTTT.

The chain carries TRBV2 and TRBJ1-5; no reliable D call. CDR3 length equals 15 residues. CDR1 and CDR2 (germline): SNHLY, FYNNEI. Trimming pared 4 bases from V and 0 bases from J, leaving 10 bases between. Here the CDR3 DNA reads TGTGCCAGCAGTGGGGGAGGAGATAGCAATCAGCCCCAGCATTTT. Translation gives CASSGGGDSNQPQHF. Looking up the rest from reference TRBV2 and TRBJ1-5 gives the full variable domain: EPEVTQTPSHQVTQMGQEVILRCVPISNHLYFYWYRQILGQKVEFLVSFYNNEISEKSEIFDDQFSVERPDGSNFTLKIRSTKLEDSAMYFCASSGGGDSNQPQHFGDGTRLSIL.

CDR3 loop: CASSPGTGGNRETQYF. The CDR3 nucleotides read TGCGCCAGCAGCCCCGGGACAGGGGGCAATAGGGAGACCCAGTACTTC. The chain has TRBV5-1 and TRBJ2-5; 12 bases align to TRBD1. The V gene's germline CDR1 is SGHRS and CDR2 YFSETQ. Trimming cost V 4 bases and J 5 bases; bases outside gene matches: 9. The CDR3 is 16 residues long.

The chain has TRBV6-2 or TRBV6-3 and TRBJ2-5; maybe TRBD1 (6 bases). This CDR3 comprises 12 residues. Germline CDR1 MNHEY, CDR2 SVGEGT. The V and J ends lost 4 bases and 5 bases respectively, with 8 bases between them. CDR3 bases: TGTGCCAGCAGTTCCCAGGGGGAGACCCAGTACTTC. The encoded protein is CASSSQGETQYF.

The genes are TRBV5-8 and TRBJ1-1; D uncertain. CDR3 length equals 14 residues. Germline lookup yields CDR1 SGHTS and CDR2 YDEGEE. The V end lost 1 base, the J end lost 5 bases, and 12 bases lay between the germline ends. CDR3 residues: CASSLLRSGTEAFF. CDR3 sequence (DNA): TGTGCCAGCAGCTTGCTTCGGTCGGGGACTGAAGCTTTCTTT.

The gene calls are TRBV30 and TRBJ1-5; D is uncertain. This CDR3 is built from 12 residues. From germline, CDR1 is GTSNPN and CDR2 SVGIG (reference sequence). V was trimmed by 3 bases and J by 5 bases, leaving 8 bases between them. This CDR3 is CAWSRPYQPQHF. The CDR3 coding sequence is TGTGCCTGGAGCCGCCCTTATCAGCCCCAGCATTTT.

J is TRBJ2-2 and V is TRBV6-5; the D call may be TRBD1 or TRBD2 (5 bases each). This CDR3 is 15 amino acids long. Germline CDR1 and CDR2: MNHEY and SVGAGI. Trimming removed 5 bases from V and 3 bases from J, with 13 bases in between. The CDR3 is CASSTDGAHTGELFF. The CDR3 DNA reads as TGTGCCAGCAGTACTGACGGGGCGCACACCGGGGAGCTGTTTTTT.

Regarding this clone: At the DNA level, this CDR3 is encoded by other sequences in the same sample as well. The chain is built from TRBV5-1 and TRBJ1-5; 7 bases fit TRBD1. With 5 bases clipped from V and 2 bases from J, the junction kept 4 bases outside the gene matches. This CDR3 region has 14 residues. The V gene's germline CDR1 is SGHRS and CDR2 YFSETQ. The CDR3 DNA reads TGCGCCAGCAGACCTGACAGGGGCAATCAGCCCCAGCATTTT. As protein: CASRPDRGNQPQHF. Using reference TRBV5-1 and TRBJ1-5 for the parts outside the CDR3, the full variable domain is KAGVTQTPRYLIKTRGQQVTLSCSPISGHRSVSWYQQTPGQGLQFLFEYFSETQRNKGNFPGRFSGRQFSNSRSEMNVSTLELGDSALYLCASRPDRGNQPQHFGDGTRLSIL.

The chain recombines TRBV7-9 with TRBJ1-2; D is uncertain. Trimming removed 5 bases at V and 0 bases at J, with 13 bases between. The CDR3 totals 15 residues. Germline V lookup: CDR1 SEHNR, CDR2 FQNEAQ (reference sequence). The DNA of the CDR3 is TGTGCCAGCAGCCCCGGCGGAGATGCTAACTATGGCTACACCTTC. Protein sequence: CASSPGGDANYGYTF.

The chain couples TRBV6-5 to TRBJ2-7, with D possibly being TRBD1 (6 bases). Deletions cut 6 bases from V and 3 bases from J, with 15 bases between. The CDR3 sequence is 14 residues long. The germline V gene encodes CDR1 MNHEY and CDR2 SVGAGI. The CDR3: CASSHRVGLYEQYF. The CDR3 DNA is TGTGCCAGCAGCCACAGGGTCGGTCTCTACGAGCAGTACTTC.

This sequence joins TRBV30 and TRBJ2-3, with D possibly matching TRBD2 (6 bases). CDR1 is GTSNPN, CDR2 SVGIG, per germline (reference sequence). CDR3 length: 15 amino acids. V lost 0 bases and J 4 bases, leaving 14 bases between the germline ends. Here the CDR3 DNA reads TGTGCCTGGAGTGTAGGCCTTTCGGGGGCAGATACGCAGTATTTT. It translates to CAWSVGLSGADTQYF.

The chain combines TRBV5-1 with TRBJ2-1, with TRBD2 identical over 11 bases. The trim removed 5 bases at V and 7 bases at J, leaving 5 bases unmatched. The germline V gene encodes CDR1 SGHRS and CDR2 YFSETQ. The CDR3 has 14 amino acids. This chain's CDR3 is CASRRTSGQNEQFF. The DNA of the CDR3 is TGCGCCAGCAGGAGGACTAGCGGGCAAAATGAGCAGTTCTTC.

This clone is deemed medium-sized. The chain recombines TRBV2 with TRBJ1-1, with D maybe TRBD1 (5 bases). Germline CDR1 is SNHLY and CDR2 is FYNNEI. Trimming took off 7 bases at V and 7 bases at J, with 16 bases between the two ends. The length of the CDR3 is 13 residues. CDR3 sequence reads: CASTRQTDSEAFF. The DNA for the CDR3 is TGTGCCAGCACTCGCCAAACAGACAGTGAAGCTTTCTTT.

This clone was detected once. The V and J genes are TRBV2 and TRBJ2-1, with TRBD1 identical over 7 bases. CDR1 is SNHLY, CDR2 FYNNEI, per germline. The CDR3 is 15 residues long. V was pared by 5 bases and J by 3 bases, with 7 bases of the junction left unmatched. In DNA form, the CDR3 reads TGTGCCAGCAGTCCCGGGCAGGGGGTCTACAATGAGCAGTTCTTC. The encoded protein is CASSPGQGVYNEQFF.

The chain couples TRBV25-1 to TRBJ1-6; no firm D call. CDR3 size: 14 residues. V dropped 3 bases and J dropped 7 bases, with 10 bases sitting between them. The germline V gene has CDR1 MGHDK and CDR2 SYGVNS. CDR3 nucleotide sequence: TGTGCCAGCAGTGATGGACTGTACAATTCACCCCTCCACTTT. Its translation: CASSDGLYNSPLHF. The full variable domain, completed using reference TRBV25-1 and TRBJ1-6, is EADIYQTPRYLVIGTGKKITLECSQTMGHDKMYWYQQDPGMELHLIHYSYGVNSTEKGDLSSESTVSRIRTEHFPLTLESARPSHTSQYLCASSDGLYNSPLHFGNGTRLTVT.

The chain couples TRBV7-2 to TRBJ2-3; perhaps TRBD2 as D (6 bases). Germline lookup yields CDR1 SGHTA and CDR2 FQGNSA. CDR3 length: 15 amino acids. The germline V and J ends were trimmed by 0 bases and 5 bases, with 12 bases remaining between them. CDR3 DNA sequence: TGTGCCAGCAGCTTAGCCGGCGGGACTGTAGATACGCAGTATTTT. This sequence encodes CASSLAGGTVDTQYF.

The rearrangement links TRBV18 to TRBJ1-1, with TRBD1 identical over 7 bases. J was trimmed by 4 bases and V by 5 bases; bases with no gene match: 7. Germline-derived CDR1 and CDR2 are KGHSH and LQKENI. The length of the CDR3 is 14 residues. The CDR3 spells CASSNRDSGTEAFF. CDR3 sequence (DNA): TGTGCCAGCTCAAACCGGGACAGCGGCACTGAAGCTTTCTTT.

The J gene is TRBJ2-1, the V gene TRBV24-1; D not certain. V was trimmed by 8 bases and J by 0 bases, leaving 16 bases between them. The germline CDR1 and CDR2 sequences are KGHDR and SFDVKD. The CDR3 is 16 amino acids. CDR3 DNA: TGTGCCACCATGCGAAACGGGCCCAGCTCCTACAATGAGCAGTTCTTC. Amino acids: CATMRNGPSSYNEQFF.

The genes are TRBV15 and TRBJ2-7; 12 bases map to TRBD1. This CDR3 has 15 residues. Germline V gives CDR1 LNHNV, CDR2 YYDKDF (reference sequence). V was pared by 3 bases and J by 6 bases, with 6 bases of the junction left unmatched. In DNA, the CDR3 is TGTGCCACCAGCAGTCCGGGACAGGGGGCTTCCGAGCAGTACTTC. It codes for CATSSPGQGASEQYF.

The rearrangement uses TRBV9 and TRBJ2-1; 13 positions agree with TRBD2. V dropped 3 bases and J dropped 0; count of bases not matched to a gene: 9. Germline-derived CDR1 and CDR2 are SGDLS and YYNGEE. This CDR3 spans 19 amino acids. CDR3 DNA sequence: TGTGCCAGCAGCGCCGGACTAGCGGGAGAGGTCCTCTCCTACAATGAGCAGTTCTTC. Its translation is CASSAGLAGEVLSYNEQFF.

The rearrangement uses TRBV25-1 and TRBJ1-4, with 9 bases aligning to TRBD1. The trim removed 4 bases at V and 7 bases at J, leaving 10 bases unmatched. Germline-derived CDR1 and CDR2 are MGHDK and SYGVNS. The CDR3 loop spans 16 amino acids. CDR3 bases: TGTGCCAGCAGTGTCGGGGCGACAGGGGGAGCTGAAAAACTGTTTTTT. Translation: CASSVGATGGAEKLFF. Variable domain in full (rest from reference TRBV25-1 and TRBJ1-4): EADIYQTPRYLVIGTGKKITLECSQTMGHDKMYWYQQDPGMELHLIHYSYGVNSTEKGDLSSESTVSRIRTEHFPLTLESARPSHTSQYLCASSVGATGGAEKLFFGSGTQLSVL.

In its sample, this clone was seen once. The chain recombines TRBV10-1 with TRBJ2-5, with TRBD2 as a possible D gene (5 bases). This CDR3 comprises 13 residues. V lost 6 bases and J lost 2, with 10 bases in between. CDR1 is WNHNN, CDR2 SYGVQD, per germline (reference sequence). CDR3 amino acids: CASSPGNQETQYF. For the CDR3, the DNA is TGCGCCAGCAGCCCCGGGAATCAAGAGACCCAGTACTTC.

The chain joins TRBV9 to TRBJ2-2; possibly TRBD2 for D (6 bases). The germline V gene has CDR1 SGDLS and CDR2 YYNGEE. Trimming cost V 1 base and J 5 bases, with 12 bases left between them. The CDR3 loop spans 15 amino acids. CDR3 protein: CASSVLGSETGELFF. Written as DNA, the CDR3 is TGTGCCAGCAGCGTACTCGGGAGTGAAACCGGGGAGCTGTTTTTT. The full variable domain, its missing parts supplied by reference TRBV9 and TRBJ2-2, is DSGVTQTPKHLITATGQRVTLRCSPRSGDLSVYWYQQSLDQGLQFLIQYYNGEERAKGNILERFSAQQFPDLHSELNLSSLELGDSALYFCASSVLGSETGELFFGEGSRLTVL.